The 4 T cell receptor beta chains reported below all come from one sample, sequenced in a study of PD-1 blockade in classical Hodgkin lymphoma. Generated by immunoSEQ multiplex PCR, the TCRdb table keeps only in-frame clones and is missing some. The data show around 91,000 clones, about four fifths seen once. There was relapse after autologous stem cell transplantation in every patient, and there was variation in brentuximab vedotin exposure. Here the sequenced sample was peripheral blood mononuclear cells (PBMCs), taken before the second cycle of nivolumab. The receptor source for this set is a human donor with classical Hodgkin lymphoma.

The J gene is TRBJ2-7, the V gene TRBV2; 9 nucleotides agree with TRBD2. This CDR3 is built from 14 residues. V lost 4 bases, J lost 7 bases, and 8 bases stayed unmatched. Germline CDR1 is SNHLY and CDR2 is FYNNEI. CDR3 region: CASSGGTSSREQYF. As DNA, the CDR3 is TGTGCCAGCAGTGGCGGGACTAGCTCTCGTGAGCAGTACTTC.

This chain joins TRBV5-1 and TRBJ2-3, with a tentative D call TRBD1 (5 bases). The CDR3 consists of 14 residues. Trimming stripped 8 bases from V and 0 bases from J, with 13 bases between. Germline-derived CDR1 and CDR2 are SGHRS and YFSETQ. The CDR3 is CASADTSSTDTQYF. The DNA of the CDR3 is TGCGCCAGTGCGGACACCTCTAGCACAGATACGCAGTATTTT.

CDR3 protein: CASSIWAGRGTGELFF. The CDR3 coding sequence is TGTGCCAGTAGTATTTGGGCGGGAAGAGGCACCGGGGAGCTGTTTTTT. V is TRBV19 and J is TRBJ2-2; D might be TRBD2 (6 bases). Trimming took 3 bases from V and 4 from J, leaving 15 bases between them. The germline V gene has CDR1 LNHDA and CDR2 SQIVND (reference sequence). The CDR3 sequence is 16 residues long.

V and J are TRBV2 and TRBJ2-2, with 13 bases lining up with TRBD2. The CDR3 is 15 amino acids. Germline CDR1 and CDR2: SNHLY and FYNNEI. Trimming at V came to 8 bases and at J to 7 bases, leaving 7 bases not matched to a gene. In nucleotides, the CDR3 is TGTGCCAGCTACAGGACTAGCGGGAGTATCGGGGAGCTGTTTTTT. Its protein product is CASYRTSGSIGELFF. The full variable domain, with the rest looked up from reference TRBV2 and TRBJ2-2, is EPEVTQTPSHQVTQMGQEVILRCVPISNHLYFYWYRQILGQKVEFLVSFYNNEISEKSEIFDDQFSVERPDGSNFTLKIRSTKLEDSAMYFCASYRTSGSIGELFFGEGSRLTVL.